This record concerns one T cell receptor (beta chain) sequence. Its antigen is not known. TCRdb's table, derived via immunoSEQ multiplex PCR, lists solely in-frame clones and lacks some. Of fewer than 120,000 clones in the sample, about nine tenths were seen once. The sample comes from a study of siplizumab effects on memory and regulatory T cells. Study results and limitations: The study found naive T cells seemingly more diverse than memory cells and seemingly major alloresponse contributors.

Trimming removed 3 bases from V and 4 bases from J, with 12 bases in between. In germline, CDR1 is SGHTA, CDR2 FQGNSA. The CDR3 has 15 residues. The sequenced sample was CD4+ T cells sorted from blood. The sequence was collected from a human donor in good health. The V and J genes are TRBV7-2 and TRBJ2-2; perhaps TRBD2 as D (6 bases). The CDR3 sequence is CASSLRLVSTGELFF. For the CDR3, the DNA is TGTGCCAGCAGCTTGAGACTAGTCAGCACCGGGGAGCTGTTTTTT.